This TCR beta chain originates from a study of T cell responses to AZD1222 COVID-19 vaccine. Trimming cost V 2 bases and J 3 bases; bases outside gene matches: 2. CDR1 is MNHEY, CDR2 SMNVEV, per germline (reference sequence). CDR3 size: 15 residues. Data came from immunoSEQ multiplex PCR; TCRdb stores just in-frame clones and leaves some out. The profile covers roughly 110,000 clones, with roughly 90% appearing a single time and roughly 8.7% taken by the ten largest. This clone was observed once. The clonotype originates from an adult who received the AZD1222 COVID-19 vaccine. The sequenced sample was peripheral blood, obtained 28 days after the second AZD1222 dose. The V gene is TRBV27, the J gene TRBJ2-7; 12 bases align to TRBD2. The CDR3 region is CASSLKLAGGYEQYF. The CDR3 region has the DNA TGTGCCAGCAGTTTAAAACTAGCGGGAGGCTACGAGCAGTACTTC.